This entry lists 2 T cell receptor beta chains sequenced from one sample in a study of PD-1 and CTLA-4 blockade in melanoma. Produced via immunoSEQ multiplex PCR; TCRdb's table is partial and in-frame only. Of some 15,000 clones in the sample, around 70% were seen once. This specimen consisted of CD8+ T cells from peripheral blood, obtained before anti-PD-1 treatment. These receptors came from a human donor with melanoma.

V is TRBV6-5 and J is TRBJ1-1; D is unclear. V was trimmed by 2 bases and J by 5 bases, leaving 9 bases between them. The CDR3 runs to 13 residues. Germline V lookup: CDR1 MNHEY, CDR2 SVGAGI. The CDR3 here is CASSYGQGTEAFF. The CDR3 bases are TGTGCCAGCAGTTACGGGCAAGGGACTGAAGCTTTCTTT.

The chain employs TRBV5-6 and TRBJ2-1, with 7 positions matching TRBD1. The germline V gene has CDR1 SGHDT and CDR2 YYEEEE. The trim removed 4 bases at V and 2 bases at J, leaving 18 bases unmatched. CDR3 size: 19 residues. The chain's CDR3 is CASSDFTGAGVLAYNEQFF. For the CDR3, the DNA is TGTGCCAGCAGCGACTTCACAGGGGCCGGAGTCCTGGCCTACAATGAGCAGTTCTTC.